This TCR beta chain derives from a study of OX40 agonist ivuxolimab in advanced cancers. Turning to the study itself: Dosing consisted of intravenous ivuxolimab at 0.01 to 10 mg/kg every 2 weeks. Findings of the study overall: Clonal expansion by week 6 occurred in CD4+ and CD8+ blood T cells (at 0.1 to 3.0 mg/kg). The average count of expanded clones was higher among CD8+ T cells than among CD4+. With doses of 0.1-3.0 mg/kg, partial responders showed among the lowest clonal expansion.

Concerning this clone: Its antigen is not known.

This CDR3 is built from 16 residues. Germline-derived CDR1 and CDR2 are SGHVS and FQNEAQ. Measured with immunoSEQ multiplex PCR; TCRdb has only the in-frame clones, and not every one. The sample gives approximately 100,000 clones, around 80% of which show up once; about 5.5% is in the top ten. This TCR was recovered from an adult with an advanced solid tumor such as melanoma, head and neck, liver or kidney cancer. The chain is built from TRBV7-8 and TRBJ2-5; D possibly corresponds to TRBD1 (6 bases). The J call could be wrong; TRBJ2-7 is a better fit for the DNA end. Material: CD4+ or CD8+ T cells sorted from blood, obtained in a trial of the OX40 agonist ivuxolimab. The CDR3 protein is CASSLMTSTGSYEQYF. The CDR3 bases are TGTGCCAGCAGCCTCATGACCTCGACAGGCTCCTACGAGCAGTACTTC.